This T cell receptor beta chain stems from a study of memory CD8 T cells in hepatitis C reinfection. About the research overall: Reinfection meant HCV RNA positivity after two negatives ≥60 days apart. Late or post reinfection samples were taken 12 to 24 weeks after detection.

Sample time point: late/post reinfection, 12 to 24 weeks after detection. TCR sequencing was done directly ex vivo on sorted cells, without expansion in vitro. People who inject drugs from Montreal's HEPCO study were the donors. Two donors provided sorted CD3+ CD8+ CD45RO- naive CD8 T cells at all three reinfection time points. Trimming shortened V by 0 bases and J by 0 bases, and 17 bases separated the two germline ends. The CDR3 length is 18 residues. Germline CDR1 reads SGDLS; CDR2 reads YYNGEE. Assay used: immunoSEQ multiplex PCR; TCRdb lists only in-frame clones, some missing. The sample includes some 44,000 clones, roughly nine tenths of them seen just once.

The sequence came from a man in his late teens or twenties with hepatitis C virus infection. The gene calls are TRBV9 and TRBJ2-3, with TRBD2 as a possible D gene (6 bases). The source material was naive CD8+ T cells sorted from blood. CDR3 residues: CASSVASAGRPSTDTQYF. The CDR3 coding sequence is TGTGCCAGCAGCGTAGCTTCGGCGGGGAGACCTAGCACAGATACGCAGTATTTT.